The 25 T cell receptor beta chains in this list originate from one sample, sequenced in a study of shared clonotypes between healthy human individuals. Generated by immunoSEQ multiplex PCR, the TCRdb table keeps only in-frame clones and is missing some. The table records just over 2,000,000 clones, 85% to 95% of them present only once. Sample: naive CD4+ T cells sorted from blood. Subset indicated: CD45RA+ positively selected. These receptors came from a man in his late teens or twenties in good health.

The chain carries TRBV5-1 and TRBJ2-7; tentatively, D is TRBD1 (6 bases). V lost 0 bases to trimming and J lost 6 bases, with 16 bases between them. Germline CDR1 reads SGHRS; CDR2 reads YFSETQ. The length of the CDR3 is 15 residues. The CDR3 DNA is TGCGCCAGCAGCTTGGCCCGCGGTCCCAGGGGCGAGCAGTACTTC. Encoded protein: CASSLARGPRGEQYF.

The chain recombines TRBV4-1 with TRBJ1-1; the D gene is possibly TRBD1 (5 bases). Germline V CDR1 and CDR2: MGHRA, YSYEKL. The V end lost 2 bases, the J end lost 4 bases, and 11 bases lay between the germline ends. This CDR3 spans 14 amino acids. The CDR3 is CASSQPGRGTEAFF. CDR3 DNA sequence: TGCGCCAGCAGCCAACCTGGGAGGGGCACTGAAGCTTTCTTT.

Written as DNA, the CDR3 is TGTGCCAGCAGCCCGCACAGGGGCACTAGCACAGATACGCAGTATTTT. Amino acids: CASSPHRGTSTDTQYF. J is TRBJ2-3 and V is TRBV7-9; the match to TRBD1 covers 7 bases. The CDR3 runs to 16 residues. Germline assignment: CDR1 SEHNR and CDR2 FQNEAQ (reference sequence). V gave up 5 bases and J gave up 0 bases; unmatched junction bases: 8.

On this clone itself: In the same sample, other DNA sequences code for this CDR3. This sequence joins TRBV18 and TRBJ1-2; 7 nucleotides agree with TRBD1. CDR3 size: 15 residues. V lost 1 base, J lost 2 bases, and 4 bases stayed unmatched. Germline values: CDR1 KGHSH, CDR2 LQKENI. The CDR3 is CASSPRQGDNYGYTF. The DNA of the CDR3 is TGTGCCAGCTCACCACGACAGGGAGACAACTATGGCTACACCTTC.

The J gene is TRBJ1-1, the V gene TRBV7-9, with a weak D call TRBD1 (5 bases). Germline V lookup: CDR1 SEHNR, CDR2 FQNEAQ (reference sequence). Between the trimmed V and J ends, which lost 1 base and 11 bases, there was a span of 14 bases. The CDR3 is 13 amino acids. For the CDR3, the DNA is TGTGCCAGCAGCTTAGACCCCCAGGGAAGTGCTTTCTTT. Its translation: CASSLDPQGSAFF.

The genes are TRBV11-2 and TRBJ1-6; weak D call: TRBD1 (6 bases). Trimming removed 5 bases from V and 10 bases from J, with 15 bases in between. Germline V gene sequence: CDR1 SGHAT, CDR2 FQNNGV. This CDR3 is 14 amino acids long. CDR3 sequence reads: CASSREGGVSPLHF. CDR3 nucleotide sequence: TGTGCCAGCAGCCGCGAGGGGGGGGTCTCACCCCTCCACTTT. Full variable domain (outside the CDR3, taken from reference TRBV11-2 and TRBJ1-6): EAGVAQSPRYKIIEKRQSVAFWCNPISGHATLYWYQQILGQGPKLLIQFQNNGVVDDSQLPKDRFSAERLKGVDSTLKIQPAKLEDSAVYLCASSREGGVSPLHFGNGTRLTVT.

This rearrangement joins TRBV9 to TRBJ1-1; D not certain. Germline lookup yields CDR1 SGDLS and CDR2 YYNGEE. This CDR3 is 15 amino acids long. V dropped 4 bases and J dropped 5 bases, with 18 bases sitting between them. Here the CDR3 reads CASSPSRVPGTEAFF. DNA for the CDR3: TGTGCCAGCAGCCCCTCCCGGGTGCCGGGGACTGAAGCTTTCTTT.

The genes are TRBV5-4 and TRBJ2-4; TRBD1 matches at 9 bases. Germline CDR1 is SGHNT and CDR2 is YYREEE (reference sequence). This CDR3 comprises 18 residues. J lost 1 base, V lost 4 bases, and 12 bases had no gene match. In DNA, the CDR3 is TGTGCCAGCAGCATGACCGGGACAGGGTTCGCGGCCAAAAACATTCAGTACTTC. It is translated as CASSMTGTGFAAKNIQYF. Full variable domain (missing parts from reference TRBV5-4 and TRBJ2-4): ETGVTQSPTHLIKTRGQQVTLRCSSQSGHNTVSWYQQALGQGPQFIFQYYREEENGRGNFPPRFSGLQFPNYSSELNVNALELDDSALYLCASSMTGTGFAAKNIQYFGAGTRLSVL.

This clone was observed a few times. The sample has other DNA sequences that encode this CDR3 too. This chain connects TRBV5-6 to TRBJ1-5; no definite D call. Germline CDR1 SGHDT, CDR2 YYEEEE. This CDR3 is built from 13 residues. V lost 0 bases and J 1 base, leaving 2 bases between the germline ends. The CDR3 DNA is TGTGCCAGCAGCTTGGCCAGCAATCAGCCCCAGCATTTT. Amino acids: CASSLASNQPQHF.

J is TRBJ2-1 and V is TRBV18; TRBD1 agrees at 8 bases. V shed 1 base, J shed 4 bases, and the junction held 3 bases outside the gene matches. Germline-derived CDR1 and CDR2 are KGHSH and LQKENI. The CDR3 covers 15 residues. The CDR3 here is CASSPQQGVYNEQFF. CDR3 DNA sequence: TGTGCCAGCTCACCACAACAGGGGGTTTACAATGAGCAGTTCTTC.

This sequence joins TRBV9 and TRBJ1-3, with 9 bases lining up with TRBD1. The CDR3 contains 15 residues. The ends lost 3 bases at V and 4 bases at J; junction bases unmatched: 5. Germline V lookup: CDR1 SGDLS, CDR2 YYNGEE. In nucleotides, the CDR3 is TGTGCCAGCAGCGCCGGGACAGGGAGGGGAAACACCATATATTTT. Residues: CASSAGTGRGNTIYF.

The chain links TRBV9 to TRBJ2-2; D remains unclear. Germline CDR1 reads SGDLS; CDR2 reads YYNGEE. The V end lost 4 bases, the J end lost 7 bases, and 17 bases lay between the germline ends. There are 15 residues in the CDR3. CDR3 nucleotides: TGTGCCAGCAGCCTTTCAGGTGGCTTGGTCGGGGAGCTGTTTTTT. It is translated as CASSLSGGLVGELFF.

The chain joins TRBV29-1 to TRBJ2-1; 8 bases are a match to TRBD1. The germline V gene encodes CDR1 SQVTM and CDR2 ANQGSEA. CDR3 length: 16 residues. V was pared by 7 bases and J by 1 base, with 12 bases of the junction left unmatched. The CDR3 spells CSAGQGVFISYNEQFF. The CDR3 bases are TGCAGCGCCGGACAGGGTGTATTTATTTCCTACAATGAGCAGTTCTTC.

The chain uses TRBV7-6 and TRBJ1-4; tentatively, D is TRBD1 (6 bases). Germline V gives CDR1 SGHVS, CDR2 FNYEAQ. The V end lost 8 bases, the J end lost 8 bases, and 24 bases lay between the germline ends. The CDR3 consists of 16 residues. The CDR3 protein is CASAIKGDSRGEKLFF. In nucleotides, the CDR3 is TGTGCCAGCGCTATTAAGGGGGACTCCAGGGGAGAAAAACTGTTTTTT.

V is TRBV20-1 and J is TRBJ2-1, with D uncertain. The ends were cut back, 6 bases at V and 8 bases at J, with 11 bases in the middle. Germline V gene lookup returns CDR1 DFQATT and CDR2 SNEGSKA (reference sequence). The CDR3 runs to 11 residues. The CDR3 DNA sequence: TGCAGTGCGGCCTTTATCGATGAGCAGTTCTTC. Protein sequence: CSAAFIDEQFF.

This chain links TRBV2 with TRBJ2-1, with 9 nucleotides matching TRBD2. This CDR3 spans 15 amino acids. CDR1 is SNHLY, CDR2 FYNNEI, per germline. V lost 2 bases, J lost 2 bases, and 1 base stayed unmatched. The CDR3 sequence is CASSELAGPYNEQFF. The CDR3 nucleotides are TGTGCCAGCAGTGAACTAGCGGGGCCCTACAATGAGCAGTTCTTC.

This sequence joins TRBV7-9 and TRBJ2-3; D may be TRBD2 (5 bases). V was pared by 5 bases and J by 1 base, with 10 bases between. The CDR3 sequence is 14 residues long. Germline CDR1 is SEHNR and CDR2 is FQNEAQ (reference sequence). The CDR3 sequence: CASSRNGGTDTQYF. DNA for the CDR3: TGTGCCAGCAGCCGAAACGGGGGCACAGATACGCAGTATTTT.

The chain combines TRBV10-3 with TRBJ1-1, with 8 bases that match TRBD1. V lost 0 bases, J lost 4 bases, and 4 bases stayed unmatched. Germline values: CDR1 ENHRY, CDR2 SYGVKD. This CDR3 is 15 amino acids long. The CDR3 is CAISESQDRATEAFF. The CDR3 DNA reads TGTGCCATCAGTGAGTCGCAGGACAGGGCCACTGAAGCTTTCTTT.

The CDR3 nucleotides read TGTGCCAGCTCACCACCGGGGTTCTACGAGCAGTACTTC. Its translation is CASSPPGFYEQYF. The chain has TRBV18 and TRBJ2-7; unclear D gene. Germline V gene sequence: CDR1 KGHSH, CDR2 LQKENI. Trimming removed 0 bases from V and 3 bases from J, with 6 bases in between. The CDR3 loop spans 13 amino acids.

V is TRBV5-1 and J is TRBJ1-2; weak D call: TRBD1 (5 bases). Germline values: CDR1 SGHRS, CDR2 YFSETQ. With 5 bases removed from V and 7 bases from J, the gap between germline ends came to 18 bases. The length of the CDR3 is 14 residues. The CDR3 region has the DNA TGCGCCAGCAGTCCCGGACACGCGGTGTTTGGCTACACCTTC. Translated, it gives CASSPGHAVFGYTF.

The genes are TRBV2 and TRBJ2-7, with D tentatively TRBD1 (5 bases). Germline-derived CDR1 and CDR2 are SNHLY and FYNNEI. This CDR3 comprises 14 residues. The V end was cut by 6 bases, the J end by 1 base, with 13 bases between. In DNA, the CDR3 is TGTGCCAGCAGCAGACAGTCCGGGTCCTACGAGCAGTACTTC. It yields the protein CASSRQSGSYEQYF.

The chain's CDR3 is CASSRWDQPQHF. For the CDR3, the DNA is TGTGCCAGTAGTAGGTGGGATCAGCCCCAGCATTTT. The V and J genes are TRBV19 and TRBJ1-5; D unclear. The germline gives CDR1 LNHDA, CDR2 SQIVND (reference sequence). Trimming pared 4 bases from V and 5 bases from J, leaving 6 bases between. This CDR3 spans 12 amino acids.

In its sample, this clone was seen once. The chain couples TRBV5-7 to TRBJ1-4; TRBD1 might be the D (6 bases). TRBV5-7 is recorded as an ORF, its role being uncertain. Trimming removed 4 bases at V and 7 bases at J, with 20 bases between. The CDR3 length is 16 residues. This chain's CDR3 is CASSAGGSGHGEKLFF. CDR3 bases: TGTGCCAGCAGCGCGGGGGGGTCGGGACACGGTGAAAAACTGTTTTTT.

The chain carries TRBV28 and TRBJ2-7; 8 nucleotides match TRBD2. CDR3 size: 14 residues. Per the germline V gene, CDR1 is MDHEN and CDR2 is SYDVKM. The J segment lost 2 bases and the V segment lost 9 bases, leaving 9 bases of the junction unmatched. Here the CDR3 reads CASLTAGGAYEQYF. CDR3 coding DNA: TGTGCCAGTCTAACGGCGGGGGGTGCCTACGAGCAGTACTTC.

The rearrangement links TRBV10-3 to TRBJ1-6, with TRBD1 matching over 10 bases. V shed 3 bases, J shed 10 bases, and the junction held 12 bases outside the gene matches. Germline-derived CDR1 and CDR2 are ENHRY and SYGVKD. This CDR3 has 17 amino acids. CDR3: CAISEDRYDRGRSPLHF. CDR3 DNA: TGTGCCATCAGTGAAGACCGGTACGACAGGGGGCGGTCACCCCTCCACTTT.